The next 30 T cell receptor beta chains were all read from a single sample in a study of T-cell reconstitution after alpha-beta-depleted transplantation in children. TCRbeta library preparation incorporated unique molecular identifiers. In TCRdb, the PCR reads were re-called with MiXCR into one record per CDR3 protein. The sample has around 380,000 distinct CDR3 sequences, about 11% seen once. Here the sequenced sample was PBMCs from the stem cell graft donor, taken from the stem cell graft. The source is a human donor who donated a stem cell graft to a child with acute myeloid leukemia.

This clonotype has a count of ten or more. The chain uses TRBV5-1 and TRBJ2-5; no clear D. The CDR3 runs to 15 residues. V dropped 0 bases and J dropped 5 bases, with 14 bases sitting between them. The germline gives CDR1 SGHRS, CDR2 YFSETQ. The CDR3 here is CASSLGNEFWETQYF. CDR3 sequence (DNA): TGCGCCAGCAGCTTGGGTAACGAGTTTTGGGAGACCCAGTACTTC.

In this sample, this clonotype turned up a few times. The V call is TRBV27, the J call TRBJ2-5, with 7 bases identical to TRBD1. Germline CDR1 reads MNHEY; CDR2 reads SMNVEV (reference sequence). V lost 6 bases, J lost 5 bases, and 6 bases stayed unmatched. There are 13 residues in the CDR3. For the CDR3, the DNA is TGTGCCAGCAGAATAGGGGGCGGGGAGACCCAGTACTTC. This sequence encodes CASRIGGGETQYF.

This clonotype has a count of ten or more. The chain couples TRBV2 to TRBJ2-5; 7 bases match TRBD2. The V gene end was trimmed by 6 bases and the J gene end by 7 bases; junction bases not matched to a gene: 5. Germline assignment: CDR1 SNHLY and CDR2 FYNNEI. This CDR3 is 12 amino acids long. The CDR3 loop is CASRLREGTQYF. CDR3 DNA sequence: TGTGCCAGCAGGCTCAGGGAGGGGACCCAGTACTTC.

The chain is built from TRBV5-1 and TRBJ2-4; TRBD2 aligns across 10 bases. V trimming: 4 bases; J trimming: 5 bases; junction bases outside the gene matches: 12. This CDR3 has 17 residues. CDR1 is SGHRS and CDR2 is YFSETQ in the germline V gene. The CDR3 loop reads CASSPLSSGGRQNIQYF. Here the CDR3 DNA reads TGCGCCAGCAGCCCGCTATCTAGCGGGGGCCGGCAAAACATTCAGTACTTC.

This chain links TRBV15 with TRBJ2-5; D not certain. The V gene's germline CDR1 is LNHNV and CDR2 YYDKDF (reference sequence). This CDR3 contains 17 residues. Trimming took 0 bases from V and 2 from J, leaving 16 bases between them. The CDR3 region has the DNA TGTGCCACCAGCAGAGATCCCTCGTCCTGGCTGCAAGAGACCCAGTACTTC. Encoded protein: CATSRDPSSWLQETQYF.

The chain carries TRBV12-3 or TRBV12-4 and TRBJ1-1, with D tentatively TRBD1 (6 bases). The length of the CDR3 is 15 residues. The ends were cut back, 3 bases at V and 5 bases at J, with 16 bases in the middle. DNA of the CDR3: TGTGCCAGCAGTTTCTCGCTACAGGGCGGAACTGAAGCTTTCTTT. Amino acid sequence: CASSFSLQGGTEAFF.

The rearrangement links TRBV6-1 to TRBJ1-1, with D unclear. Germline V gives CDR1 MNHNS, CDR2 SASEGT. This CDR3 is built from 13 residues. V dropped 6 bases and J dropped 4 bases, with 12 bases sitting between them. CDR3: CASSQTAGTEAFF. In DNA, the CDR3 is TGTGCCAGCAGCCAGACCGCGGGCACTGAAGCTTTCTTT.

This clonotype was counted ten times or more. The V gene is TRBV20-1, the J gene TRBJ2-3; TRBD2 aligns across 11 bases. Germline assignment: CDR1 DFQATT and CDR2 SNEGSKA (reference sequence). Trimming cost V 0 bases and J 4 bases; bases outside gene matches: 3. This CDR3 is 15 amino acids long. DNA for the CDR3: TGCAGTGCTAGAGATAGCGGGGGGGCGGCAGATACGCAGTATTTT. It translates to CSARDSGGAADTQYF.

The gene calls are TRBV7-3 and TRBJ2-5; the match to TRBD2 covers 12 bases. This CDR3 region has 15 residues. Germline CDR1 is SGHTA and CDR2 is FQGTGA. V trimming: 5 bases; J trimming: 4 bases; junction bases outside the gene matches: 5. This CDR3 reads CASSRLAGVSETQYF. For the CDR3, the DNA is TGTGCCAGCAGCCGACTAGCGGGAGTATCAGAGACCCAGTACTTC.

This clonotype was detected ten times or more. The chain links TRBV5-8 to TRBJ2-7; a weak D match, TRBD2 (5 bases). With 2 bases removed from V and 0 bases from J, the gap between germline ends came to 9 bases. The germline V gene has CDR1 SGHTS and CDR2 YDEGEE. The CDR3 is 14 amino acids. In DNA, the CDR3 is TGTGCCAGCAGCTTTATACGGGGCTCCTACGAGCAGTACGTC. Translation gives CASSFIRGSYEQYV.

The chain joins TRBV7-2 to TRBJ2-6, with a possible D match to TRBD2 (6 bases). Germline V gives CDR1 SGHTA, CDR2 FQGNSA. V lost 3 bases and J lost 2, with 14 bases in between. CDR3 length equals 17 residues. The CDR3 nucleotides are TGTGCCAGCAGCTTTGTCAGGCGGGGCACTGGGGCCAACGTCCTGACTTTC. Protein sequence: CASSFVRRGTGANVLTF.

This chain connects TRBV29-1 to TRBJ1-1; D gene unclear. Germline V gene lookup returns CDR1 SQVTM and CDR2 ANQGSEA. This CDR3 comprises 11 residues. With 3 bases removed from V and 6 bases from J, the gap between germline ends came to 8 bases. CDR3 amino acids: CSVDGGAEAFF. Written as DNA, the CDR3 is TGCAGCGTTGACGGCGGGGCTGAAGCTTTCTTT. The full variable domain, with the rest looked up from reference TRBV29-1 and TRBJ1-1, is SAVISQKPSRDICQRGTSLTIQCQVDSQVTMMFWYRQQPGQSLTLIATANQGSEATYESGFVIDKFPISRPNLTFSTLTVSNMSPEDSSIYLCSVDGGAEAFFGQGTRLTVV.

The DNA for the CDR3 is TGTGCCAGCATGGGGCACGCGAACACCGGGGAGCTGTTTTTT. Encoded protein: CASMGHANTGELFF. The genes are TRBV6-1 and TRBJ2-2, with D tentatively TRBD1 (5 bases). This CDR3 comprises 14 residues. V lost 7 bases to trimming and J lost 0 bases, with 9 bases between them. Germline values: CDR1 MNHNS, CDR2 SASEGT.

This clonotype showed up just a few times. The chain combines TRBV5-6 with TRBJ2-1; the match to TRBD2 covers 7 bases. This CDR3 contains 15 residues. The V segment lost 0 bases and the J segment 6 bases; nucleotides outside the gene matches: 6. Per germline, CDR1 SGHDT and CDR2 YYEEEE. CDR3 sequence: CASSLVASGANEQFF. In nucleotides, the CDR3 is TGTGCCAGCAGCTTGGTGGCTAGCGGCGCCAATGAGCAGTTCTTC. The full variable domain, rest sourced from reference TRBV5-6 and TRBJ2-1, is DAGVTQSPTHLIKTRGQQVTLRCSPKSGHDTVSWYQQALGQGPQFIFQYYEEEERQRGNFPDRFSGHQFPNYSSELNVNALLLGDSALYLCASSLVASGANEQFFGPGTRLTVL.

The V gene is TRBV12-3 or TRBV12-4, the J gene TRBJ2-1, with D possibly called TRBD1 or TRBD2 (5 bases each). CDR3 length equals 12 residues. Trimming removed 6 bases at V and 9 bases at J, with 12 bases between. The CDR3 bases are TGTGCCAGCAGGGGGGTTGGCGGTGAGCAGTTCTTC. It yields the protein CASRGVGGEQFF.

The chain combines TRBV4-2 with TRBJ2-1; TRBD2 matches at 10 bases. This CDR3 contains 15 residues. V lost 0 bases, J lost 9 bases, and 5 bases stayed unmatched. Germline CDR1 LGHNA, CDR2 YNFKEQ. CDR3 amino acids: CASSQEAGGPGEQFF. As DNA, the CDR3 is TGTGCCAGCAGCCAAGAAGCGGGGGGGCCGGGTGAGCAGTTCTTC.

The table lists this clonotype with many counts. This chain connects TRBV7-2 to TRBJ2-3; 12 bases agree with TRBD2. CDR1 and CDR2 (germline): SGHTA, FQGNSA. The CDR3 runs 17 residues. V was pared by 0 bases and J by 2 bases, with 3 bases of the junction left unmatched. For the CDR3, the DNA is TGTGCCAGCAGCTTAGCGCTAGCGGGGGGGACCACAGATACGCAGTATTTT. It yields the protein CASSLALAGGTTDTQYF.

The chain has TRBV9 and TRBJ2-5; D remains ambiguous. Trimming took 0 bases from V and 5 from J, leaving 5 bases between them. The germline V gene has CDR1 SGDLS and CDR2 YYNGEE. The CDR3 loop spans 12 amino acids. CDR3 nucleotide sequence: TGTGCCAGCAGCGTAGGAGAGGAGACCCAGTACTTC. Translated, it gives CASSVGEETQYF.

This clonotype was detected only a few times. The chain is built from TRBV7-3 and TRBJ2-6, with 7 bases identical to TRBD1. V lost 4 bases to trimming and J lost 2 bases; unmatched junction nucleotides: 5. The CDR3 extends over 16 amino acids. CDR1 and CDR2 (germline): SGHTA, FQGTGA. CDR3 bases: TGTGCCAGCAGCTCGCCAGACAGGGCTGGGGCCAACGTCCTGACTTTC. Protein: CASSSPDRAGANVLTF.

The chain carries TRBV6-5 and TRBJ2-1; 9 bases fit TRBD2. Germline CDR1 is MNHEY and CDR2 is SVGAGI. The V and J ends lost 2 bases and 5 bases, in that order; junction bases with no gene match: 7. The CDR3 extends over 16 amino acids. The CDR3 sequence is CASSYATSGLDNEQFF. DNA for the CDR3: TGTGCCAGCAGTTACGCCACTAGCGGGCTCGACAATGAGCAGTTCTTC.

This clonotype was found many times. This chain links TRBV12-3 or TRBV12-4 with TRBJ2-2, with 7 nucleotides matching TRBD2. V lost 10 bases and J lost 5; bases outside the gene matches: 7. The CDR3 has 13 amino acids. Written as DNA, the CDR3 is TGTGCCACGAAACTAGCGAGTACCGGGGAGCTGTTTTTT. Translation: CATKLASTGELFF.

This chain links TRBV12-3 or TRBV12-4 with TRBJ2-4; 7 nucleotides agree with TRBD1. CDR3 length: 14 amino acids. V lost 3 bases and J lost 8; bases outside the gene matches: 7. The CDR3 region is CASSFSQTGDIQYF. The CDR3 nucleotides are TGTGCCAGCAGTTTCTCGCAAACAGGGGACATTCAGTACTTC.

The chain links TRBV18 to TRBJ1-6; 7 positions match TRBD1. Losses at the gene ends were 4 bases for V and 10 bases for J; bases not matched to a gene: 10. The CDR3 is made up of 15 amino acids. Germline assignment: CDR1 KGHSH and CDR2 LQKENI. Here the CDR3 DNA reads TGTGCCAGCTCACGCAGTACAGGGGTCGGCTCACCCCTCCACTTT. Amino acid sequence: CASSRSTGVGSPLHF.

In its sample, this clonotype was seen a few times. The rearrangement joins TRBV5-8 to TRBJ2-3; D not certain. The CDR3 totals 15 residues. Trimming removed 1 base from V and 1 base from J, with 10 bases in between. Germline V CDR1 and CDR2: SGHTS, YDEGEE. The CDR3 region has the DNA TGTGCCAGCAGCTTGATAGGGATACGCACAGATACGCAGTATTTT. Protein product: CASSLIGIRTDTQYF.

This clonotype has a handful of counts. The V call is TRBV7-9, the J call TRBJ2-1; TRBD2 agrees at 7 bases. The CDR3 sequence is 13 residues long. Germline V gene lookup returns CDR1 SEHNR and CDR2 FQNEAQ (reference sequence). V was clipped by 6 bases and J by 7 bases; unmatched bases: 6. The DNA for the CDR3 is TGTGCCAGCAGGACACTAGCGACGAATGAGCAGTTCTTC. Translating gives CASRTLATNEQFF. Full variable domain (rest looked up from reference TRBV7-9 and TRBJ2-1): DTGVSQNPRHKITKRGQNVTFRCDPISEHNRLYWYRQTLGQGPEFLTYFQNEAQLEKSRLLSDRFSAERPKGSFSTLEIQRTEQGDSAMYLCASRTLATNEQFFGPGTRLTVL.

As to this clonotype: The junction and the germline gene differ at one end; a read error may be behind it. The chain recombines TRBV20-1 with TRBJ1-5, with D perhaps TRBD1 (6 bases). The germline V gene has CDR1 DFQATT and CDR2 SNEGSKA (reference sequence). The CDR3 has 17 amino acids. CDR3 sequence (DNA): TGCTGTGCTAGAAGCCGCGTCCTAGGGGGTAGCAATCAGCCCCAGCATTTT. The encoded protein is CCARSRVLGGSNQPQHF.

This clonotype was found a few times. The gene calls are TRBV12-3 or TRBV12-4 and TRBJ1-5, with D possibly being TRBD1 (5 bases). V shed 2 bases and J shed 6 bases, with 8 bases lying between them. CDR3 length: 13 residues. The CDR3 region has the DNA TGTGCCAGCAGTTTATATCAGGGTCAGCCCCAGCATTTT. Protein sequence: CASSLYQGQPQHF.

The CDR3 DNA reads TGTGCCAGCAGCTTCCCTACATGGATGGGCACAGATACGCAGTATTTT. Its protein is CASSFPTWMGTDTQYF. The J gene is TRBJ2-3, the V gene TRBV7-6; no definite D call. The CDR3 has 16 residues. The germline CDR1 and CDR2 sequences are SGHVS and FNYEAQ. V lost 3 bases to trimming and J lost 1 base, with 14 bases between them. Full variable domain (remainder filled in from reference TRBV7-6 and TRBJ2-3): GAGVSQSPRYKVTKRGQDVALRCDPISGHVSLYWYRQALGQGPEFLTYFNYEAQQDKSGLPNDRFSAERPEGSISTLTIQRTEQRDSAMYRCASSFPTWMGTDTQYFGPGTRLTVL.

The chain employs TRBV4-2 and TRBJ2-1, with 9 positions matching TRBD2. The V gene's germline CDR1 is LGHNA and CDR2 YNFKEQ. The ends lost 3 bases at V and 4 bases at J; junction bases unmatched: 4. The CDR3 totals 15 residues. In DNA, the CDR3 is TGTGCCAGCAGCCATAGCGGGAGTGTGTACAATGAGCAGTTCTTC. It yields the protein CASSHSGSVYNEQFF.

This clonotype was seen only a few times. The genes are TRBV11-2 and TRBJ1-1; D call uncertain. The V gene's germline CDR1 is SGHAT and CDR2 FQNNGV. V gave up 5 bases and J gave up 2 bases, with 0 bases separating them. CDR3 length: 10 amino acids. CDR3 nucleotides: TGTGCCAGCAGCAACACTGAAGCTTTCTTT. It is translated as CASSNTEAFF.